These 32 T cell receptor beta chains originate from one sample sequenced in a study of blood T cell repertoires in COVID-19. The data were produced by immunoSEQ multiplex PCR, yet TCRdb's version contains in-frame clones alone and is incomplete. The sample has some 140,000 clones; roughly 83% are singletons. Sequenced input: peripheral blood. These receptors originate from a woman aged 60-75 years with COVID-19, enrolled during active disease.

The chain carries TRBV12-5 and TRBJ1-5; no clear D. Between the trimmed V and J ends, which lost 3 bases and 7 bases, there was a span of 4 bases. The CDR3 has 11 residues. Germline loops: CDR1 LGHNT, CDR2 FRNRAP. CDR3 loop: CASGLLQPQHF. For the CDR3, the DNA is TGTGCTAGTGGTTTACTCCAGCCCCAGCATTTT. Combining the CDR3 with reference TRBV12-5 and TRBJ1-5 gives the whole variable domain DARVTQTPRHKVTEMGQEVTMRCQPILGHNTVFWYRQTMMQGLELLAYFRNRAPLDDSGMPKDRFSAEMPDATLATLKIQPSEPRDSAVYFCASGLLQPQHFGDGTRLSIL.

This chain joins TRBV18 and TRBJ1-6; TRBD1 matches 7 bases. V lost 2 bases to trimming and J lost 8 bases; unmatched junction nucleotides: 3. The CDR3 contains 14 residues. The germline gives CDR1 KGHSH, CDR2 LQKENI. CDR3 sequence: CASSPSQGDSPLHF. CDR3 coding DNA: TGTGCCAGCTCACCATCCCAGGGGGATTCACCCCTCCACTTT. The whole variable domain, filled in from reference TRBV18 and TRBJ1-6, reads NAGVMQNPRHLVRRRGQEARLRCSPMKGHSHVYWYRQLPEEGLKFMVYLQKENIIDESGMPKERFSAEFPKEGPSILRIQQVVRGDSAAYFCASSPSQGDSPLHFGNGTRLTVT.

The V gene is TRBV5-3, the J gene TRBJ2-1; tentative D call: TRBD1 (5 bases). TRBV5-3 has ORF status, its function being uncertain. This CDR3 has 15 residues. V dropped 4 bases and J dropped 3 bases, with 14 bases sitting between them. CDR3 region: CARSPDTAHYNEQFF. As DNA, the CDR3 is TGTGCCAGAAGCCCGGACACCGCCCACTACAATGAGCAGTTCTTC.

This chain joins TRBV14 and TRBJ1-3; 10 bases agree with TRBD1. From germline, CDR1 is SGHDN and CDR2 FVKESK. The V gene end was trimmed by 2 bases and the J gene end by 4 bases; junction bases not matched to a gene: 2. The CDR3 has 15 residues. CDR3 sequence (DNA): TGTGCCAGCAGCCAACCGGGACAGGGGGGAAACACCATATATTTT. It codes for CASSQPGQGGNTIYF.

The J gene is TRBJ1-5, the V gene TRBV6-1; D ambiguous. Germline assignment: CDR1 MNHNS and CDR2 SASEGT. Trimming shortened V by 2 bases and J by 3 bases, and 8 bases separated the two germline ends. The CDR3 has 14 residues. CDR3 residues: CASSEWAFNQPQHF. For the CDR3, the DNA is TGTGCCAGCAGTGAATGGGCCTTCAATCAGCCCCAGCATTTT.

This clone was found a few times. The rearrangement joins TRBV9 to TRBJ1-5; D gene uncertain. Germline V gene sequence: CDR1 SGDLS, CDR2 YYNGEE. The CDR3 has 14 residues. The germline V and J ends were trimmed by 4 bases and 7 bases, with 15 bases remaining between them. The CDR3 spells CASSPVPGGQPQHF. CDR3 DNA sequence: TGTGCCAGCAGCCCCGTGCCGGGAGGGCAGCCCCAGCATTTT.

V and J are TRBV7-9 and TRBJ2-5; no reliable D call. This CDR3 spans 15 amino acids. Germline CDR1 reads SEHNR; CDR2 reads FQNEAQ (reference sequence). V was trimmed by 4 bases and J by 4 bases, leaving 16 bases between them. CDR3 residues: CASSSPGPRTETQYF. In DNA form, the CDR3 reads TGTGCCAGCAGCTCTCCGGGTCCACGAACAGAGACCCAGTACTTC.

This sequence joins TRBV13 and TRBJ2-7; 8 positions agree with TRBD1. The CDR3 sequence is 16 residues long. Germline V lookup: CDR1 PRHDT, CDR2 FYEKMQ (reference sequence). The trim removed 3 bases at V and 4 bases at J, leaving 11 bases unmatched. The CDR3: CASSLGARTGTYEQYF. CDR3 nucleotide sequence: TGTGCCAGCAGCTTGGGGGCAAGGACAGGGACATACGAGCAGTACTTC.

The chain recombines TRBV7-6 with TRBJ1-2; weak D call: TRBD1 (6 bases). With 6 bases removed from V and 2 bases from J, the gap between germline ends came to 10 bases. The germline CDR1 and CDR2 sequences are SGHVS and FNYEAQ. The CDR3 is 13 residues long. The CDR3 loop is CASSQQGNYGYTF. The CDR3 coding sequence is TGTGCCAGCAGTCAACAGGGAAACTATGGCTACACCTTC. The whole variable domain, remainder taken from reference TRBV7-6 and TRBJ1-2, is GAGVSQSPRYKVTKRGQDVALRCDPISGHVSLYWYRQALGQGPEFLTYFNYEAQQDKSGLPNDRFSAERPEGSISTLTIQRTEQRDSAMYRCASSQQGNYGYTFGSGTRLTVV.

This clone has more than one count but fewer than ten. The chain joins TRBV5-8 to TRBJ1-5; a possible D gene is TRBD1 (6 bases). The CDR3 runs 15 residues. Trimming stripped 0 bases from V and 3 bases from J, with 10 bases between. Germline V lookup: CDR1 SGHTS, CDR2 YDEGEE. The CDR3 DNA is TGTGCCAGCAGCTTGGTGGGACAAATCAATCAGCCCCAGCATTTT. Translated, it gives CASSLVGQINQPQHF.

The CDR3 sequence is CATSSQGGAYGYTF. DNA of the CDR3: TGTGCCACCAGCTCTCAGGGGGGTGCCTATGGCTACACCTTC. The V and J genes are TRBV15 and TRBJ1-2, with 7 positions matching TRBD1. Losses at the gene ends were 5 bases for V and 4 bases for J; bases not matched to a gene: 7. The germline gives CDR1 LNHNV, CDR2 YYDKDF (reference sequence). The CDR3 consists of 14 residues.

This clone was recorded a few times. The chain couples TRBV16 to TRBJ1-1; D not certain. V lost 4 bases and J lost 6, with 15 bases in between. This CDR3 spans 14 amino acids. CDR1 is KGHSY and CDR2 is FQNENV in the germline V gene. The CDR3 coding sequence is TGTGCCAGCAGCCTTCAGGTGGGCATGGCTGAAGCTTTCTTT. It translates to CASSLQVGMAEAFF.

Only one count was recorded for this clone. The V and J genes are TRBV6-5 and TRBJ1-2; D call uncertain. The V end was cut by 6 bases, the J end by 1 base, with 9 bases between. The CDR3 runs 13 residues. CDR1 is MNHEY and CDR2 is SVGAGI in the germline V gene. CDR3 DNA: TGTGCCAGCAGCCCAACTTATAACTATGGCTACACCTTC. It codes for CASSPTYNYGYTF.

The chain links TRBV24-1 to TRBJ1-5; D gene unclear. With 0 bases removed from V and 4 bases from J, the gap between germline ends came to 3 bases. Germline V gives CDR1 KGHDR, CDR2 SFDVKD. This CDR3 contains 13 residues. The CDR3 sequence is CATSDLTNQPQHF. The CDR3 DNA is TGTGCCACCAGTGATTTGACTAATCAGCCCCAGCATTTT.

V usage is TRBV4-1 and J usage is TRBJ1-1; no reliable D call. V lost 8 bases and J lost 0, with 10 bases in between. Germline values: CDR1 MGHRA, CDR2 YSYEKL. This CDR3 spans 13 amino acids. In DNA form, the CDR3 reads TGCGCCAGCCTCGACACAATGAACACTGAAGCTTTCTTT. It yields the protein CASLDTMNTEAFF.

The rearrangement links TRBV11-2 to TRBJ1-2; D gene uncertain. The CDR3 is 11 amino acids. The germline V gene encodes CDR1 SGHAT and CDR2 FQNNGV. Trimming left V 3 bases short and J 5 bases short, with 4 bases between. CDR3: CASSFEYGYTF. The CDR3 DNA follows: TGTGCCAGCAGCTTCGAGTATGGCTACACCTTC.

The CDR3 DNA follows: TGTGCCAGCAGTCCATCCGGACAGGGGCAGGGAAACACCATATATTTT. Translation gives CASSPSGQGQGNTIYF. The chain carries TRBV27 and TRBJ1-3, with 9 positions matching TRBD1. Germline CDR1 reads MNHEY; CDR2 reads SMNVEV (reference sequence). J lost 4 bases, V lost 5 bases, and 9 bases had no gene match. The CDR3 length is 16 residues.

The gene calls are TRBV18 and TRBJ1-2, with TRBD1 as a possible D gene (5 bases). The V gene's germline CDR1 is KGHSH and CDR2 LQKENI. With 0 bases removed from V and 0 bases from J, the gap between germline ends came to 11 bases. CDR3 length: 16 residues. The CDR3: CASSPPGKGANYGYTF. The CDR3 DNA reads TGTGCCAGCTCACCACCAGGGAAAGGGGCTAACTATGGCTACACCTTC.

This clone was seen once. This sequence joins TRBV6-5 and TRBJ2-2, with TRBD2 as a possible D gene (6 bases). CDR1 is MNHEY and CDR2 is SVGAGI in the germline V gene. Trimming removed 5 bases at V and 3 bases at J, with 10 bases between. The CDR3 spans 14 residues. CDR3 bases: TGTGCCAGCAGTACCGGGAGCTACACCGGGGAGCTGTTTTTT. This sequence encodes CASSTGSYTGELFF.

This rearrangement joins TRBV5-8 to TRBJ1-5, with 10 bases matching TRBD1. With V trimmed by 3 bases and J by 3 bases, 3 bases remained unmatched. Germline CDR1 SGHTS, CDR2 YDEGEE. This CDR3 comprises 15 residues. The CDR3 spells CASSSTGGLNQPQHF. The CDR3 coding sequence is TGTGCCAGCAGCTCGACAGGGGGCCTCAATCAGCCCCAGCATTTT.

V is TRBV5-1 and J is TRBJ2-3; TRBD2 might be the D (6 bases). Trimming cost V 0 bases and J 4 bases, with 15 bases left between them. Germline V gene sequence: CDR1 SGHRS, CDR2 YFSETQ. The CDR3 is made up of 16 amino acids. The CDR3 region is CASSLAGRDGPDTQYF. The CDR3 DNA is TGCGCCAGCAGCTTGGCCGGGCGGGACGGGCCAGATACGCAGTATTTT.

The J gene is TRBJ2-2, the V gene TRBV18; D gene uncertain. The CDR3 spans 14 residues. Germline CDR1 and CDR2: KGHSH and LQKENI. The ends were cut back, 1 base at V and 7 bases at J, with 10 bases in the middle. CDR3 bases: TGTGCCAGCTCACCACAGAGTCTCAACGGGGAGCTGTTTTTT. It yields the protein CASSPQSLNGELFF. Full variable domain (missing parts from reference TRBV18 and TRBJ2-2): NAGVMQNPRHLVRRRGQEARLRCSPMKGHSHVYWYRQLPEEGLKFMVYLQKENIIDESGMPKERFSAEFPKEGPSILRIQQVVRGDSAAYFCASSPQSLNGELFFGEGSRLTVL.

Remarks on this clone: Other DNA sequences of this sample code for an identical CDR3. The CDR3 nucleotides are TGCGCCAGCAGCTTGCAAGGGGTCAATGAGCAGTTCTTC. Its protein product is CASSLQGVNEQFF. The chain uses TRBV5-1 and TRBJ2-1, with D tentatively TRBD1 (5 bases). Trimming cost V 1 base and J 6 bases, with 8 bases left between them. This CDR3 is built from 13 residues. Germline V gives CDR1 SGHRS, CDR2 YFSETQ.

This clone was seen a single time. This chain joins TRBV6-5 and TRBJ2-1, with D hard to call. This CDR3 contains 12 residues. Germline CDR1 reads MNHEY; CDR2 reads SVGAGI. V lost 10 bases to trimming and J lost 0 bases, with 7 bases between them. CDR3 protein: CAISSSYNEQFF. CDR3 DNA sequence: TGTGCCATTAGTAGCTCCTACAATGAGCAGTTCTTC.

The V call is TRBV2, the J call TRBJ1-1; D is ambiguous. The CDR3 sequence is 14 residues long. V shed 2 bases and J shed 4 bases, with 11 bases lying between them. Germline assignment: CDR1 SNHLY and CDR2 FYNNEI. CDR3 amino acids: CASSELTGSTEAFF. CDR3 nucleotide sequence: TGTGCCAGCAGTGAACTGACTGGAAGCACTGAAGCTTTCTTT.

This clone has just one count. The chain links TRBV11-3 to TRBJ2-7; no reliable D call. CDR3 size: 14 residues. CDR1 and CDR2 from the germline V gene are SGHNT and YENEEA. The ends were cut back, 0 bases at V and 0 bases at J, with 6 bases in the middle. The CDR3 region is CASSLESSSYEQYF. CDR3 DNA: TGTGCCAGCAGCTTAGAGAGTAGCTCCTACGAGCAGTACTTC.

This clone was observed a handful of times. CDR3 in DNA: TGTGCCAGCAGACCTAATAGCAATCAGCCCCAGCATTTT. Protein sequence: CASRPNSNQPQHF. V usage is TRBV6-6 and J usage is TRBJ1-5; no reliable D call. V was clipped by 6 bases and J by 0 bases, with 6 bases between them. This CDR3 is built from 13 residues. CDR1 MNHNY and CDR2 SVGAGI come from the germline V gene (reference sequence).

The rearrangement links TRBV6-2 or TRBV6-3 to TRBJ1-3; 7 nucleotides line up with TRBD1. V shed 2 bases and J 3 bases; nucleotides not matched to a gene: 4. The CDR3 has 15 amino acids. The germline CDR1 and CDR2 sequences are MNHEY and SVGEGT. The CDR3 here is CASSYEGAGGNTIYF. As DNA, the CDR3 is TGTGCCAGCAGTTACGAGGGGGCAGGTGGAAACACCATATATTTT.

This sequence joins TRBV6-5 and TRBJ1-1; D may be TRBD1 (6 bases). V was cut by 7 bases and J by 1 base, with 10 bases left in between. The length of the CDR3 is 13 residues. Germline CDR1 and CDR2: MNHEY and SVGAGI. Written as DNA, the CDR3 is TGTGCCAGCAATCGAGGGGGGAACACTGAAGCTTTCTTT. Its translation: CASNRGGNTEAFF.

This clone was recorded at least ten times. This chain joins TRBV10-3 and TRBJ2-7; 7 nucleotides match TRBD2. The CDR3 contains 14 residues. Germline V CDR1 and CDR2: ENHRY, SYGVKD. Germline trimming cut 2 bases from V and 2 bases from J; bases unmatched to any gene: 3. CDR3 in DNA: TGTGCCATCAGTGAGCCGGGACTACCCTACGAGCAGTACTTC. Its protein is CAISEPGLPYEQYF.

The chain carries TRBV18 and TRBJ1-2; TRBD1 is a possible D gene (5 bases). Germline CDR1 and CDR2: KGHSH and LQKENI. CDR3 length: 16 amino acids. V was trimmed by 2 bases and J by 1 base, leaving 14 bases between them. This chain's CDR3 is CASSPSGPRLNYGYTF. CDR3 nucleotide sequence: TGTGCCAGCTCACCATCAGGGCCAAGACTTAACTATGGCTACACCTTC.

The chain employs TRBV11-3 and TRBJ1-1; 8 bases align to TRBD1. V shed 5 bases and J 8 bases; nucleotides not matched to a gene: 7. CDR3 length: 13 amino acids. Germline V gene sequence: CDR1 SGHNT, CDR2 YENEEA. The CDR3 nucleotides are TGTGCCAGCAGCCCGGACAGGGCGGCCGAAGCTTTCTTT. The encoded protein is CASSPDRAAEAFF.